This T cell receptor beta chain was recorded in a study of prognosis after radiotherapy for stage I lung cancer. The study amplified the TCR beta CDR3 region from genomic DNA. This amplification was carried out by two rounds of multiplex PCR. TRBV and TRBJ genes each had their own specific primers in first-round PCR. Each CDR3 protein is one row after TCRdb ran MiXCR on the multiplex PCR reads. The table has several thousand distinct CDR3 sequences, 62% seen once; the top ten hold about 19%. With regard to this clonotype: A far larger clone lies a single base away; this is likely a read error.

The material was PBMCs, obtained before or after stereotactic body radiation therapy (not recorded which). The sequence was obtained from a donor over 45 with non-small cell lung cancer.

CDR3 DNA sequence: TGTGCCAGCATCTTAAATTCGGGACTCTACGAGCAGTACTTC. This sequence encodes CASILNSGLYEQYF. This chain links TRBV7-9 with TRBJ2-7; D perhaps matches TRBD2 (6 bases). Germline loops: CDR1 SEHNR, CDR2 FQNEAQ (reference sequence). This CDR3 is 14 amino acids long.